This entry lists 14 T cell receptor beta chains sequenced from one sample in a study of cytomegalovirus exposure and HLA in healthy donors. Researchers ran the PCR with 60 Vbeta and 13 Jbeta primers. Method: immunoSEQ multiplex PCR; TCRdb's copy keeps in-frame clones and lacks some. The listing records tens of thousands of clones. Sequences were obtained from PBMCs. These receptor sequences come from a woman in her 50s in good health and CMV-seropositive.

The V call is TRBV5-1, the J call TRBJ1-6, with 7 bases that match TRBD1. The CDR3 consists of 15 residues. V dropped 3 bases and J dropped 4; count of bases not matched to a gene: 4. CDR1 SGHRS and CDR2 YFSETQ come from the germline V gene. CDR3 sequence reads: CASSWGTDYNSPLHF. The DNA of the CDR3 is TGCGCCAGCAGCTGGGGGACAGATTATAATTCACCCCTCCACTTT. The full variable domain, completed using reference TRBV5-1 and TRBJ1-6, is KAGVTQTPRYLIKTRGQQVTLSCSPISGHRSVSWYQQTPGQGLQFLFEYFSETQRNKGNFPGRFSGRQFSNSRSEMNVSTLELGDSALYLCASSWGTDYNSPLHFGNGTRLTVT.

The chain recombines TRBV15 with TRBJ2-5, with TRBD1 matching 7 bases. The CDR3 is 14 residues long. Germline trimming cut 8 bases from V and 4 bases from J; bases unmatched to any gene: 10. Germline V CDR1 and CDR2: LNHNV, YYDKDF (reference sequence). This CDR3 reads CATARQGRGETQYF. For the CDR3, the DNA is TGTGCCACCGCCCGACAGGGTAGAGGAGAGACCCAGTACTTC.

The chain combines TRBV10-2 with TRBJ1-1, with D tentatively TRBD1 (5 bases). CDR3 length equals 15 residues. The V end was cut by 6 bases, the J end by 2 bases, with 16 bases between. Germline assignment: CDR1 WSHSY and CDR2 SAAADI. In nucleotides, the CDR3 is TGCGCCAGCAGACCCGTCCACAGGAGTAACACTGAAGCTTTCTTT. Translated: CASRPVHRSNTEAFF.

The V call is TRBV18, the J call TRBJ1-2, with D possibly being TRBD1 (5 bases). Germline values: CDR1 KGHSH, CDR2 LQKENI. V was cut by 0 bases and J by 7 bases, with 9 bases left in between. This CDR3 comprises 13 residues. CDR3 residues: CASSPPGRAGYTF. As DNA, the CDR3 is TGTGCCAGCTCACCACCGGGCAGGGCTGGCTACACCTTC.

V usage is TRBV18 and J usage is TRBJ2-3, with 12 positions matching TRBD1. V dropped 1 base and J dropped 3; count of bases not matched to a gene: 5. This CDR3 is 17 amino acids long. From germline, CDR1 is KGHSH and CDR2 LQKENI. CDR3 sequence (DNA): TGTGCCAGCTCACCACTGCCGGGACAGGGGGCTACAGATACGCAGTATTTT. This gives the protein CASSPLPGQGATDTQYF.

This chain uses TRBV28 with TRBJ2-3, with a possible D match to TRBD2 (6 bases). The ends were cut back, 4 bases at V and 2 bases at J, with 13 bases in the middle. CDR3 length equals 15 residues. Germline lookup yields CDR1 MDHEN and CDR2 SYDVKM. The CDR3 DNA sequence: TGTGCCAGCAGTTCGACGCGGGGACCCACAGATACGCAGTATTTT. This translates into CASSSTRGPTDTQYF. Filled out from reference TRBV28 and TRBJ2-3, the complete variable domain reads DVKVTQSSRYLVKRTGEKVFLECVQDMDHENMFWYRQDPGLGLRLIYFSYDVKMKEKGDIPEGYSVSREKKERFSLILESASTNQTSMYLCASSSTRGPTDTQYFGPGTRLTVL.

The rearrangement uses TRBV29-1 and TRBJ2-1, with TRBD1 identical over 7 bases. The CDR3 is 14 residues long. V lost 0 bases to trimming and J lost 6 bases; unmatched junction nucleotides: 5. CDR1 is SQVTM, CDR2 ANQGSEA, per germline. CDR3 nucleotide sequence: TGCAGCGTTGAAGATACAGGGGTAGGCAATGAGCAGTTCTTC. Translating it yields CSVEDTGVGNEQFF.

V gene TRBV10-3 combines with J gene TRBJ1-1; D not certain. V gave up 6 bases and J gave up 3 bases, with 11 bases separating them. Germline V gene data show CDR1 as ENHRY and CDR2 as SYGVKD. The CDR3 consists of 13 residues. CDR3 region: CAISRQRYTEAFF. DNA for the CDR3: TGTGCCATCAGCCGACAAAGATACACTGAAGCTTTCTTT.

V gene TRBV18 combines with J gene TRBJ2-5; perhaps TRBD1 as D (6 bases). Germline loops: CDR1 KGHSH, CDR2 LQKENI. CDR3 length: 16 residues. The V and J ends lost 6 bases and 1 base respectively, with 18 bases between them. CDR3 nucleotides: TGTGCCAGCTCGCGCAGTCCCCAGGGGCTCCAAGAGACCCAGTACTTC. This encodes CASSRSPQGLQETQYF.

The CDR3 loop is CASSLGAGAVRTDTQYF. CDR3 DNA: TGTGCCAGCAGCTTGGGGGCGGGGGCAGTTCGTACAGATACGCAGTATTTT. The rearrangement uses TRBV5-6 and TRBJ2-3, with D maybe TRBD2 (7 bases). CDR1 is SGHDT and CDR2 is YYEEEE in the germline V gene. The CDR3 totals 17 residues. Trimming pared 0 bases from V and 3 bases from J, leaving 17 bases between. Full variable domain (missing parts from reference TRBV5-6 and TRBJ2-3): DAGVTQSPTHLIKTRGQQVTLRCSPKSGHDTVSWYQQALGQGPQFIFQYYEEEERQRGNFPDRFSGHQFPNYSSELNVNALLLGDSALYLCASSLGAGAVRTDTQYFGPGTRLTVL.

The CDR3 protein is CASSKSRRESDTQYF. Here the CDR3 DNA reads TGTGCCAGTAGTAAGTCTAGGAGGGAGTCAGATACGCAGTATTTT. The J gene is TRBJ2-3, the V gene TRBV19; D possibly corresponds to TRBD2 (6 bases). V was trimmed by 4 bases and J by 4 bases, leaving 15 bases between them. This CDR3 is 15 amino acids long. Per germline, CDR1 LNHDA and CDR2 SQIVND (reference sequence).

The genes are TRBV6-5 and TRBJ2-3; TRBD1 is a possible D gene (6 bases). Between the trimmed V and J ends, which lost 8 bases and 1 base, there was a span of 13 bases. CDR3 length: 14 amino acids. Germline values: CDR1 MNHEY, CDR2 SVGAGI. The CDR3 is CASRGPGGTDTQYF. CDR3 DNA sequence: TGTGCCAGCCGCGGCCCAGGGGGCACAGATACGCAGTATTTT.

The V gene is TRBV7-9, the J gene TRBJ1-3, with D possibly matching TRBD1 (6 bases). Deletions cut 5 bases from V and 3 bases from J, with 8 bases between. Per the germline V gene, CDR1 is SEHNR and CDR2 is FQNEAQ (reference sequence). The CDR3 runs to 13 residues. CDR3 loop: CASSRGNGNTIYF. Here the CDR3 DNA reads TGTGCCAGCAGCAGGGGGAATGGAAACACCATATATTTT.

The CDR3: CASSRTGPPNQPQHF. CDR3 coding DNA: TGTGCCAGCTCAAGGACAGGACCCCCCAATCAGCCCCAGCATTTT. The chain combines TRBV18 with TRBJ1-5; TRBD1 agrees at 7 bases. In germline, CDR1 is KGHSH, CDR2 LQKENI. The CDR3 has 15 residues. V gave up 5 bases and J gave up 3 bases; unmatched junction bases: 7.